This TCR beta chain came from a study of shared clonotypes between healthy human individuals. Germline V gene sequence: CDR1 MDHEN, CDR2 SYDVKM. Trimming cost V 10 bases and J 8 bases; bases outside gene matches: 11. This CDR3 contains 14 residues. Around 30,000 T cell genomes (roughly 0.2 ug DNA) went into each sorted-subset replicate. Here immunoSEQ multiplex PCR was the method, and the copy in TCRdb shows in-frame clones only, minus some. Of millions of clones detected, roughly 95% appear once; the ten largest clones hold 0.13%. The chain links TRBV28 to TRBJ2-3; 11 bases are shared with TRBD2. The TCR comes from a young man in good health. Sequenced sample: naive CD4+ T cells sorted from blood. As for subset: CD45RA+ positively selected. The CDR3 sequence: CATSLAGALGTQYF. Here the CDR3 DNA reads TGTGCCACTTCACTAGCGGGGGCTCTGGGTACGCAGTATTTT.